This is a list of T cell receptor beta chains from one sample in a study of T cell responses to AZD1222 COVID-19 vaccine. The protocol was immunoSEQ multiplex PCR, while the TCRdb copy is restricted to in-frame clones and leaves out a portion. There are some 170,000 clones in the sample; around 89% occur only once, and roughly 4% lies in the top ten. This specimen consisted of peripheral blood, obtained 28 days after the second dose of the MenACWY control vaccine. All receptors derive from an adult who received the MenACWY meningococcal vaccine as a control. Both conserved end residues are part of each CDR3. D genes are given only for firm matches. The size field is filled for only some rows; it gives once, few, many or a size class.

TRBV29-1,TRBJ1-5,.,.,CSVAGDHSNQPQHF,TGCAGCGTTGCTGGAGATCATAGCAATCAGCCCCAGCATTTT
TRBV29-1,TRBJ1-1,.,.,CSVVGDKAFF,TGCAGCGTTGTCGGCGATAAAGCTTTCTTT
TRBV3-1/TRBV3-2,TRBJ2-7,.,.,CASRTSRQAVSYEQYF,TGTGCCAGCAGAACCAGTAGACAGGCCGTCTCCTACGAGCAGTACTTC
TRBV7-8,TRBJ2-3,.,.,CASTMTRTDTQYF,TGTGCCAGCACCATGACCCGCACAGATACGCAGTATTTT
TRBV19,TRBJ2-2,.,.,CASSIRVPGELFF,TGTGCCAGTAGTATCCGGGTACCCGGGGAGCTGTTTTTT
TRBV20-1,TRBJ1-1,.,.,CSGLMNTEAFF,TGCAGCGGGCTGATGAACACTGAAGCTTTCTTT
TRBV5-1,TRBJ2-1,.,.,CASSFDSYNEQFF,TGCGCCAGCAGCTTTGATTCATACAATGAGCAGTTCTTC
TRBV29-1,TRBJ2-7,.,.,CSAPGSGASYEQYF,TGCAGCGCCCCAGGGTCAGGGGCCTCCTACGAGCAGTACTTC
TRBV30,TRBJ1-1,.,.,CAWRGANTEAFF,TGTGCCTGGAGGGGCGCGAACACTGAAGCTTTCTTT
TRBV27,TRBJ1-6,TRBD1,.,CASSAQTGGGRSPLHF,TGTGCCAGCAGTGCACAGACAGGGGGCGGTAGGTCACCCCTCCACTTT
TRBV2,TRBJ1-6,TRBD1,.,CASSPGQYNSPLHF,TGTGCCAGCAGCCCGGGACAGTATAATTCACCCCTCCACTTT
TRBV6-5,TRBJ2-7,.,.,CASSYGPPTALYEQYF,TGTGCCAGCAGTTACGGACCCCCGACGGCGCTCTACGAGCAGTACTTC
TRBV14,TRBJ1-5,.,.,CASSQGEGQPQHF,TGTGCCAGCAGCCAAGGCGAGGGTCAGCCCCAGCATTTT
TRBV9,TRBJ1-2,TRBD1,once,CASSPGTAVDYGYTF,TGTGCCAGCAGCCCAGGGACAGCAGTCGACTATGGCTACACCTTC
TRBV5-6,TRBJ2-2,.,.,CASSLRSTGNTGELFF,TGTGCCAGCAGCTTGAGGAGTACGGGGAACACCGGGGAGCTGTTTTTT
TRBV5-1,TRBJ2-7,TRBD2,.,CASSFNRLAGSYEQYF,TGCGCCAGCAGCTTCAACCGACTAGCGGGTTCCTACGAGCAGTACTTC
TRBV28,TRBJ2-7,TRBD1,.,CASSLGTGSREQYF,TGTGCCAGCAGTTTAGGGACAGGGTCCCGCGAGCAGTACTTC
TRBV11-2,TRBJ2-3,TRBD1,.,CASSLVGTGSTDTQYF,TGTGCCAGCAGCTTAGTTGGGACAGGAAGCACAGATACGCAGTATTTT
TRBV10-2,TRBJ1-2,.,.,CASSEAQSYGYTF,TGCGCCAGCAGTGAAGCACAGAGCTATGGCTACACCTTC
TRBV24-1,TRBJ2-3,TRBD1,.,CATSDPGQAPDTQYF,TGTGCCACCAGTGACCCAGGACAGGCCCCAGATACGCAGTATTTT
TRBV27,TRBJ2-5,.,.,CASSLWGETQYF,TGTGCCAGCTCTCTTTGGGGAGAGACCCAGTACTTC
TRBV11-3,TRBJ2-7,.,.,CASSLAAGIGYEQYF,TGTGCCAGCAGCTTAGCCGCCGGGATCGGATACGAGCAGTACTTC
TRBV20-1,TRBJ1-1,.,.,CSASTYAGNTEAFF,TGCAGTGCTAGTACTTATGCGGGGAACACTGAAGCTTTCTTT
TRBV30,TRBJ1-1,.,.,CAWNLASTEAFF,TGTGCCTGGAACTTGGCTTCCACTGAAGCTTTCTTT
TRBV6-5,TRBJ1-2,TRBD1,.,CASTTRGPYGYTF,TGTGCCAGCACAACCAGGGGGCCCTATGGCTACACCTTC
TRBV9,TRBJ2-5,TRBD1,.,CASSIQGAEETQYF,TGTGCCAGCAGCATACAGGGGGCAGAAGAGACCCAGTACTTC
TRBV30,TRBJ2-4,TRBD1,.,CAGQGIKNIQYF,TGTGCCGGACAGGGGATCAAAAACATTCAGTACTTC
TRBV2,TRBJ2-3,.,.,CASSDPVFGTDTQYF,TGTGCCAGCAGTGATCCGGTATTCGGCACAGATACGCAGTATTTT
TRBV7-8,TRBJ2-7,TRBD2,.,CASQEGGPTYEQYF,TGTGCCAGCCAGGAGGGAGGGCCCACTTACGAGCAGTACTTC
TRBV10-3,TRBJ1-5,.,.,CAISEFGHYDNQPQHF,TGTGCCATCAGTGAATTTGGCCACTACGACAATCAGCCCCAGCATTTT
TRBV5-5,TRBJ2-3,.,.,CASSWLSDTQYF,TGTGCCAGCAGCTGGCTCTCAGATACGCAGTATTTT
TRBV6-5,TRBJ1-6,TRBD1,.,CASSYSGATGVSPLHF,TGTGCCAGCAGTTACTCGGGGGCGACAGGGGTGTCACCCCTCCACTTT
TRBV30,TRBJ1-1,.,.,CAWSPDSQAFF,TGTGCCTGGAGTCCCGACAGCCAAGCTTTCTTT
TRBV27,TRBJ2-1,TRBD1,.,CASKKGQQSSYNEQFF,TGTGCCAGCAAAAAGGGACAGCAAAGCTCCTACAATGAGCAGTTCTTC
TRBV27,TRBJ2-1,.,.,CASSLTTAPSYNEQFF,TGTGCCAGCAGTCTCACGACCGCACCATCCTACAATGAGCAGTTCTTC
TRBV27,TRBJ2-5,.,.,CASSLGLRDRETQYF,TGTGCCAGCAGTTTAGGACTCCGGGACCGAGAGACCCAGTACTTC
TRBV11-3,TRBJ2-2,.,.,CASGPGEANTGELFF,TGTGCCAGCGGACCGGGAGAAGCGAACACCGGGGAGCTGTTTTTT
TRBV27,TRBJ2-5,.,.,CASSLTGWETQYF,TGTGCCAGCAGTTTAACAGGGTGGGAGACCCAGTACTTC
TRBV7-9,TRBJ2-5,.,.,CASSLEEKETQYF,TGTGCCAGCAGCTTAGAAGAGAAAGAGACCCAGTACTTC
TRBV3-1/TRBV3-2,TRBJ2-1,TRBD2,.,CASSPLAGGYNEQFF,TGTGCCAGCAGCCCGTTAGCGGGAGGGTACAATGAGCAGTTCTTC
TRBV3-1/TRBV3-2,TRBJ1-5,.,few,CASSHSFTGSQPQHF,TGTGCCAGCAGCCATTCGTTCACGGGAAGCCAGCCCCAGCATTTT
TRBV5-1,TRBJ2-7,.,.,CASTDSLTGDEQYF,TGCGCCAGCACGGACTCATTAACCGGCGACGAGCAGTACTTC
TRBV10-3,TRBJ2-3,.,.,CAISEGMSTDTQYF,TGTGCCATCAGTGAAGGAATGAGCACAGATACGCAGTATTTT
TRBV28,TRBJ2-3,.,.,CASSGLPTDTQYF,TGTGCCAGCAGCGGACTACCGACAGATACGCAGTATTTT
TRBV9,TRBJ1-3,TRBD1,.,CASSRTGPSRGNTIYF,TGTGCCTCTTCAAGGACAGGGCCCAGTCGGGGAAACACCATATATTTT
TRBV7-2,TRBJ2-2,.,.,CASSLVARADTGELFF,TGTGCCAGCAGCTTAGTTGCCAGGGCCGACACCGGGGAGCTGTTTTTT